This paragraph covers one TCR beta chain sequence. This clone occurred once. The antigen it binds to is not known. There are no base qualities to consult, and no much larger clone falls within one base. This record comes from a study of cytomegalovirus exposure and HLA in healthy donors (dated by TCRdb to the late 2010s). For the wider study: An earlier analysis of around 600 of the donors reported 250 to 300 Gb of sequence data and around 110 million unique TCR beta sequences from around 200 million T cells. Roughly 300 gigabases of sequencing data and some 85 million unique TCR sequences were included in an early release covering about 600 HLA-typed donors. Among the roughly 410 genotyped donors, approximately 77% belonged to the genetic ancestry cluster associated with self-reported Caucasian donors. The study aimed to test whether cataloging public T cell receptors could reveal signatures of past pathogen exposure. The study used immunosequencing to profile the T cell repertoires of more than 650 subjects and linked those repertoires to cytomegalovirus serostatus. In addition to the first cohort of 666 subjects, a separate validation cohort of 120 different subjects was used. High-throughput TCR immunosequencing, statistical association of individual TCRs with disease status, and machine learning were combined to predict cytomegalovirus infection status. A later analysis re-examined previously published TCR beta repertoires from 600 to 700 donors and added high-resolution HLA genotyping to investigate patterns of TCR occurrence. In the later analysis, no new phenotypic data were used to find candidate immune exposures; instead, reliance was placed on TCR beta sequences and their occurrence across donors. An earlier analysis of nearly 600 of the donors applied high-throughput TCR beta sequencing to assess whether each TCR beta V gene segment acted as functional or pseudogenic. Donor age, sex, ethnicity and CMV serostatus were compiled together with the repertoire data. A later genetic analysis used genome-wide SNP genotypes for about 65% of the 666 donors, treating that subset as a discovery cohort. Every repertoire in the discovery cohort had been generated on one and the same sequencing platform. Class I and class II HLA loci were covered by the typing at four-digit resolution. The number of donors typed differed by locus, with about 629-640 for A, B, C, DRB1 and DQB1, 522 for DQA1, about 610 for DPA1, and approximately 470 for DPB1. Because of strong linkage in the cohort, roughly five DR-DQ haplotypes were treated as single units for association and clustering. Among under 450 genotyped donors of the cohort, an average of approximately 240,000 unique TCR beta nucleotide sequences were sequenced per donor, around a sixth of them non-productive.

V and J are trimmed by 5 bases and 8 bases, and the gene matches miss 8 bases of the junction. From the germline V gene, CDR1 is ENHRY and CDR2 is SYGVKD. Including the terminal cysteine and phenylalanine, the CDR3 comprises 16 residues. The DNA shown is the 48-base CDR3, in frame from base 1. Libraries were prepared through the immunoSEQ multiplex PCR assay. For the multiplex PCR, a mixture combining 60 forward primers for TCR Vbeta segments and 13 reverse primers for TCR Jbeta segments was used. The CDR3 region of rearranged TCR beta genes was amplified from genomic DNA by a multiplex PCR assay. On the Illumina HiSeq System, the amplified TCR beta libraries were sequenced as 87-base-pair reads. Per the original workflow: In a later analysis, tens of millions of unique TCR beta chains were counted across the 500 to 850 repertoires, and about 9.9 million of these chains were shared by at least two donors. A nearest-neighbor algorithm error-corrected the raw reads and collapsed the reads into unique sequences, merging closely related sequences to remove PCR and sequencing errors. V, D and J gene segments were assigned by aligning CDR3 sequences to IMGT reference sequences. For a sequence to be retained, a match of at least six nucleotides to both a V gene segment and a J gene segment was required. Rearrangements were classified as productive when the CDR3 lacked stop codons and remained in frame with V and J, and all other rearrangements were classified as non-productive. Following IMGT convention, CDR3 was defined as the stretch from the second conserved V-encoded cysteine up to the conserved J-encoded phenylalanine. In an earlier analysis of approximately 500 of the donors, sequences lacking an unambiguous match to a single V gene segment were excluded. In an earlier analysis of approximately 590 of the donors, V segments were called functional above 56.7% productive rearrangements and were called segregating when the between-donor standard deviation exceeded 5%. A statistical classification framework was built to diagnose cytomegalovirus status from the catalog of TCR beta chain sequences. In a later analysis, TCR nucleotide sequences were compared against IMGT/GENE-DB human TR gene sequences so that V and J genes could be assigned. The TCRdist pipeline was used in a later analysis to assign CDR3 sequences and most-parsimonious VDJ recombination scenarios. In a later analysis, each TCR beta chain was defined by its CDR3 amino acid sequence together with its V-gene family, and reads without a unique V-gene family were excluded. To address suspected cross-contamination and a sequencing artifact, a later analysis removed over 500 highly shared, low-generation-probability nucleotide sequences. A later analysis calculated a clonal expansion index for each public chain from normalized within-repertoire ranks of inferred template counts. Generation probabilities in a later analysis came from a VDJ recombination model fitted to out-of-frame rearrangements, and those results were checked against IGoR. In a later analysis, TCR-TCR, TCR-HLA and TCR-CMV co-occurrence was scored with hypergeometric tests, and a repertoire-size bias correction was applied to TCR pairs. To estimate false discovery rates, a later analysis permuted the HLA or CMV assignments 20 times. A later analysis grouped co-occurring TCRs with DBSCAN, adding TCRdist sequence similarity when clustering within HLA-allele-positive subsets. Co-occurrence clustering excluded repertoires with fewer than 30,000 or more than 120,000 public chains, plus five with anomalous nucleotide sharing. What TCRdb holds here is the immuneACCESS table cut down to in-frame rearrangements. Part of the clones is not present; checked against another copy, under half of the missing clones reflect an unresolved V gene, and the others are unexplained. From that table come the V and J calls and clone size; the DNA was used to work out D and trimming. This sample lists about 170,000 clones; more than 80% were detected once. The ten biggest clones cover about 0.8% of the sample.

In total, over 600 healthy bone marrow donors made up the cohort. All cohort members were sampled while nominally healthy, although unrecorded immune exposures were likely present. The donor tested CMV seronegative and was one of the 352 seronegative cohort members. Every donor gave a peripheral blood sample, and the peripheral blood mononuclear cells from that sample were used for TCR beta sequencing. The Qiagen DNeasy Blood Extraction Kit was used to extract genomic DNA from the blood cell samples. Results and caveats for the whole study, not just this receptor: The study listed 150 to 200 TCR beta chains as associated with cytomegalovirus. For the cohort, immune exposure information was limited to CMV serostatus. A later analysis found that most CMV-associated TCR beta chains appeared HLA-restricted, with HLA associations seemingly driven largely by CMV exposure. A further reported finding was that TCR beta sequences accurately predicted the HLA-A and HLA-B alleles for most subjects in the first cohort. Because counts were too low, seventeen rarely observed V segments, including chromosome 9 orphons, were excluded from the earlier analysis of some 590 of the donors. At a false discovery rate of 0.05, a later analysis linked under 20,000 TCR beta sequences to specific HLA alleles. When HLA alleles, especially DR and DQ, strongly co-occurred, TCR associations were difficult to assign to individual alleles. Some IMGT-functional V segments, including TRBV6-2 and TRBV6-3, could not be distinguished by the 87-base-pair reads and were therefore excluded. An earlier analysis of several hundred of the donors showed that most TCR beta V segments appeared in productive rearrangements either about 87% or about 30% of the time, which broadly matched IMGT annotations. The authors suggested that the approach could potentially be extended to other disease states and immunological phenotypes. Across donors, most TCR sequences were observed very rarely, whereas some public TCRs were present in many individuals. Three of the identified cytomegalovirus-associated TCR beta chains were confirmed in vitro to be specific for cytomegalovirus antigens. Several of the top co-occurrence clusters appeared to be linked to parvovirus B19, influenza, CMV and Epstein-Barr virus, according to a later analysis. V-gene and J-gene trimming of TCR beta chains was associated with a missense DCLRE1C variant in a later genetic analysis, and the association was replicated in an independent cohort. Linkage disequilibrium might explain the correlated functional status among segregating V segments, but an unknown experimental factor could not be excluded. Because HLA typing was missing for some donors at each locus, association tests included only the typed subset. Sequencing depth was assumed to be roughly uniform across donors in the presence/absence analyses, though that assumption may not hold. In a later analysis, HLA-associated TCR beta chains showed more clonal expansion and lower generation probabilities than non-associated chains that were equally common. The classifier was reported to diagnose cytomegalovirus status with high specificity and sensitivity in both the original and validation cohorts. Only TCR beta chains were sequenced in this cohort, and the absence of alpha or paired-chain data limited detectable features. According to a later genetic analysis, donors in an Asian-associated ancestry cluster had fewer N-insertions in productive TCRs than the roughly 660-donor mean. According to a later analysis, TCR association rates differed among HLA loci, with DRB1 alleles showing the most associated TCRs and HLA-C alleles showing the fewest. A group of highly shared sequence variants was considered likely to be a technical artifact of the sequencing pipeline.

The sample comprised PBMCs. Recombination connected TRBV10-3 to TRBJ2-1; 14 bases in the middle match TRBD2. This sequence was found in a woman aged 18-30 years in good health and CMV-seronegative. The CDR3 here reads CAISQGLAGGGDEQFF. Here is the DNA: TGTGCCATCAGTCAAGGACTAGCGGGAGGAGGGGATGAGCAGTTCTTC.